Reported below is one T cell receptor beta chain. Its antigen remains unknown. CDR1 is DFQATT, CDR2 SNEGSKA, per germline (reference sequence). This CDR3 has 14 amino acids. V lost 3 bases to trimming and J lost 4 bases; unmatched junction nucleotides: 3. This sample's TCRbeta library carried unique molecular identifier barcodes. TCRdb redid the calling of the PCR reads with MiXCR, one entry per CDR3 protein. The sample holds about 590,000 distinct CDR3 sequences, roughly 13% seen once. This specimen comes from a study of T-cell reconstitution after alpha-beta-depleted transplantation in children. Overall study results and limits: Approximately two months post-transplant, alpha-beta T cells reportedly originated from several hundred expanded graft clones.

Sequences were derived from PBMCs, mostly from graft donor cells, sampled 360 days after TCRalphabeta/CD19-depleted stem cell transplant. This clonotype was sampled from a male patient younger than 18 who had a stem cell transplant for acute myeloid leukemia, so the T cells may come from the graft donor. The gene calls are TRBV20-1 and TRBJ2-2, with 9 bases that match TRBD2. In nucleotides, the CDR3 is TGCAGTGCTAGTCTAGCGGGACGCACCGGGGAGCTGTTTTTT. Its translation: CSASLAGRTGELFF.